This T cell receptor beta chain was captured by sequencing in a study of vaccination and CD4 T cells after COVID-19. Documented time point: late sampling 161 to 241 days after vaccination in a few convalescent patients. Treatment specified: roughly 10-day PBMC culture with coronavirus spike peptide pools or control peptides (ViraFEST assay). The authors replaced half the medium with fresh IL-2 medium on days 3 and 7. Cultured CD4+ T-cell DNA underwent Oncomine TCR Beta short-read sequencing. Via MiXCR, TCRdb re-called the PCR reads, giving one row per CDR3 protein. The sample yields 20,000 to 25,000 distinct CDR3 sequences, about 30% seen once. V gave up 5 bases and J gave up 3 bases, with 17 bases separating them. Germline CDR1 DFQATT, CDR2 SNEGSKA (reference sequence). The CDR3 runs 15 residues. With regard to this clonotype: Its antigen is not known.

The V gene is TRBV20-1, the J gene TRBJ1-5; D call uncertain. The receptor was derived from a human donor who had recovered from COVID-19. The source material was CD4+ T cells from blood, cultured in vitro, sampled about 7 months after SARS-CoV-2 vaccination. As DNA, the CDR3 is TGCAGTGCTCGGGGATTAGGTAAATCCAATCAGCCCCAGCATTTT. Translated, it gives CSARGLGKSNQPQHF.